Listed below are T cell receptor beta chains from one sample, sequenced in a study of lymphopenia after photon versus proton radiotherapy. Some clones are missing from TCRdb's copy, which holds only in-frame ones; the method was immunoSEQ multiplex PCR. This table has more than 20,000 clones, 84% appearing once. Source: peripheral blood, taken from a patient treated with photon-based radiotherapy. The receptors shown here come from a man aged 35 to 55 with gastric cancer. CDR3s include the opening cysteine and the closing phenylalanine or tryptophan. The D gene is left open where the match is weak. The size entry is marked missing in some rows and otherwise reads once, few, many or a size class.

v_call: TRBV9; j_call: TRBJ2-7; d_call: TRBD1; clone_size: .; cdr3_aa: CASSELPRQGHGCDGEQYF; cdr3_nt: TGTGCCAGCAGCGAGCTCCCCCGACAGGGCCACGGGTGTGACGGCGAGCAGTACTTC
v_call: TRBV11-1; j_call: TRBJ2-2; d_call: .; clone_size: .; cdr3_aa: CASSARQGGSTGELFF; cdr3_nt: TGTGCCAGCAGCGCGAGACAGGGAGGAAGCACCGGGGAGCTGTTTTTT
v_call: TRBV10-3; j_call: TRBJ2-5; d_call: TRBD2; clone_size: .; cdr3_aa: CAISAAGGIQETQYF; cdr3_nt: TGTGCCATCAGTGCGGCGGGGGGGATACAAGAGACCCAGTACTTC
v_call: TRBV4-1; j_call: TRBJ2-5; d_call: .; clone_size: .; cdr3_aa: CASSQGSYRQETQYF; cdr3_nt: TGCGCCAGCAGCCAAGGCTCCTACAGACAAGAGACCCAGTACTTC
v_call: TRBV6-6; j_call: TRBJ1-1; d_call: .; clone_size: once; cdr3_aa: CASSEVDTEAFF; cdr3_nt: TGTGCCAGCAGTGAGGTGGACACTGAAGCTTTCTTT
v_call: TRBV6-4; j_call: TRBJ2-3; d_call: .; clone_size: .; cdr3_aa: CASSDGSSLSTDTQYF; cdr3_nt: TGTGCCAGCAGTGACGGGTCTAGCCTTTCCACAGATACGCAGTATTTT
v_call: TRBV18; j_call: TRBJ2-1; d_call: TRBD1; clone_size: .; cdr3_aa: CASSPGDRVFF; cdr3_nt: TGTGCCAGCTCACCTGGGGACAGGGTATTCTTC
v_call: TRBV19; j_call: TRBJ2-5; d_call: .; clone_size: .; cdr3_aa: CASSRGRTRGAQYF; cdr3_nt: TGTGCCAGTAGTAGGGGCAGGACGAGGGGGGCCCAGTACTTC
v_call: TRBV2; j_call: TRBJ2-7; d_call: .; clone_size: once; cdr3_aa: CASIDDGAYEQYF; cdr3_nt: TGTGCCAGCATCGACGACGGGGCCTACGAGCAGTACTTC
v_call: TRBV7-2; j_call: TRBJ2-3; d_call: .; clone_size: .; cdr3_aa: CASSLFTDTQYF; cdr3_nt: TGTGCCAGCAGCCTGTTCACAGATACGCAGTATTTT
v_call: TRBV19; j_call: TRBJ2-2; d_call: .; clone_size: .; cdr3_aa: CASSNPNTGELFF; cdr3_nt: TGTGCCAGTAGTAACCCGAACACCGGGGAGCTGTTTTTT
v_call: TRBV7-2; j_call: TRBJ1-6; d_call: TRBD1; clone_size: .; cdr3_aa: CASSQGGVRTPLHF; cdr3_nt: TGTGCCAGCAGCCAGGGGGGTGTTCGGACACCCCTCCACTTT
v_call: TRBV18; j_call: TRBJ2-4; d_call: TRBD1; clone_size: .; cdr3_aa: CASSPGTGTLQYF; cdr3_nt: TGTGCCAGCTCTCCCGGGACAGGGACGCTTCAGTACTTC
v_call: TRBV30; j_call: TRBJ1-5; d_call: .; clone_size: .; cdr3_aa: CAWSPLGGGNQPQHF; cdr3_nt: TGTGCCTGGAGCCCGCTGGGGGGGGGAAATCAGCCCCAGCATTTT
v_call: TRBV7-6; j_call: TRBJ2-5; d_call: TRBD2; clone_size: .; cdr3_aa: CASSSNPFPSGEETQYF; cdr3_nt: TGTGCCAGCAGCTCCAACCCTTTTCCTAGCGGTGAAGAGACCCAGTACTTC
v_call: TRBV10-1; j_call: TRBJ1-5; d_call: TRBD1; clone_size: few; cdr3_aa: CASSEPKSSRDREGNQPQHF; cdr3_nt: TGCGCCAGCAGTGAGCCCAAATCTTCCCGGGACAGGGAAGGCAATCAGCCCCAGCATTTT
v_call: TRBV7-2; j_call: TRBJ2-6; d_call: .; clone_size: .; cdr3_aa: CASSLVVLISGANVLTF; cdr3_nt: TGTGCCAGCAGCTTAGTAGTGTTGATCTCTGGGGCCAACGTCCTGACTTTC
v_call: TRBV7-2; j_call: TRBJ2-7; d_call: .; clone_size: .; cdr3_aa: CASSLVQGSSGEQYF; cdr3_nt: TGTGCCAGCAGCTTAGTACAGGGCTCTTCGGGCGAGCAGTACTTC
v_call: TRBV11-2; j_call: TRBJ2-7; d_call: .; clone_size: .; cdr3_aa: CASSSPRGRNEQYF; cdr3_nt: TGTGCCAGCAGCTCTCCCCGGGGGAGGAACGAGCAGTACTTC
v_call: TRBV5-4; j_call: TRBJ2-2; d_call: TRBD1; clone_size: .; cdr3_aa: CASSRTGGLAGELFF; cdr3_nt: TGTGCCAGCAGCCGCACAGGGGGTCTAGCCGGGGAGCTGTTTTTT
v_call: TRBV12-5; j_call: TRBJ1-3; d_call: .; clone_size: .; cdr3_aa: CASGFMDTIYF; cdr3_nt: TGTGCTAGTGGGTTTATGGACACCATATATTTT
v_call: TRBV18; j_call: TRBJ2-5; d_call: .; clone_size: few; cdr3_aa: CASSPRTVQETQYF; cdr3_nt: TGTGCCAGCTCACCAAGGACAGTACAAGAGACCCAGTACTTC
v_call: TRBV7-2; j_call: TRBJ1-1; d_call: TRBD1; clone_size: .; cdr3_aa: CASSLALGTGTMNTEAFF; cdr3_nt: TGTGCCAGCAGCTTAGCGCTCGGGACAGGGACCATGAACACTGAAGCTTTCTTT
v_call: TRBV10-3; j_call: TRBJ2-2; d_call: .; clone_size: .; cdr3_aa: CAISEPGLTNTGELFF; cdr3_nt: TGTGCCATCAGTGAGCCGGGACTTACGAACACCGGGGAGCTGTTTTTT
v_call: TRBV13; j_call: TRBJ2-2; d_call: TRBD1; clone_size: .; cdr3_aa: CASSRNRGGELFF; cdr3_nt: TGTGCCAGCAGCAGAAACAGGGGAGGGGAGCTGTTTTTT
v_call: TRBV6-5; j_call: TRBJ1-6; d_call: .; clone_size: few; cdr3_aa: CASSGGVRGDSPLHF; cdr3_nt: TGTGCCAGCTCAGGTGGGGTTAGGGGGGATTCACCCCTCCACTTT
v_call: TRBV6-1; j_call: TRBJ1-2; d_call: .; clone_size: .; cdr3_aa: CASSQPRDNYGYTF; cdr3_nt: TGTGCCAGCAGCCAACCCCGGGACAACTATGGCTACACCTTC
v_call: TRBV4-1; j_call: TRBJ2-7; d_call: .; clone_size: .; cdr3_aa: CASSPTGGTYEQYF; cdr3_nt: TGCGCCAGCAGCCCAACGGGCGGAACATACGAGCAGTACTTC
v_call: TRBV1; j_call: TRBJ2-1; d_call: .; clone_size: .; cdr3_aa: CTSSPLLGLSYNEQFF; cdr3_nt: TGCACCAGCAGCCCGCTTTTGGGGCTCTCCTACAATGAGCAGTTCTTC
v_call: TRBV27; j_call: TRBJ1-5; d_call: .; clone_size: .; cdr3_aa: CASSFASPNQPQHF; cdr3_nt: TGTGCCAGCAGTTTTGCCAGCCCCAATCAGCCCCAGCATTTT
v_call: TRBV11-1; j_call: TRBJ2-1; d_call: .; clone_size: .; cdr3_aa: CASSLARYNEQFF; cdr3_nt: TGTGCCAGCAGCTTAGCCAGGTACAATGAGCAGTTCTTC
v_call: TRBV11-3; j_call: TRBJ2-1; d_call: TRBD1; clone_size: few; cdr3_aa: CASSLGQYNEQFF; cdr3_nt: TGTGCCAGCAGCTTGGGACAGTACAATGAGCAGTTCTTC
v_call: TRBV5-1; j_call: TRBJ2-1; d_call: TRBD1; clone_size: .; cdr3_aa: CASSAQGVRYNEQFF; cdr3_nt: TGCGCCAGCAGCGCCCAGGGGGTTCGGTACAATGAGCAGTTCTTC
v_call: TRBV11-2; j_call: TRBJ1-2; d_call: .; clone_size: .; cdr3_aa: CASSAFEGNYGYTF; cdr3_nt: TGTGCCAGCAGCGCATTCGAGGGGAACTATGGCTACACCTTC
v_call: TRBV4-2; j_call: TRBJ1-5; d_call: .; clone_size: once; cdr3_aa: CASSAYGGQPQHF; cdr3_nt: TGTGCCAGCAGCGCTTACGGGGGTCAGCCCCAGCATTTT
v_call: TRBV18; j_call: TRBJ2-1; d_call: TRBD1; clone_size: .; cdr3_aa: CASSPGTGTLRYNEQFF; cdr3_nt: TGTGCCAGCTCACCCGGGACAGGGACGCTGAGGTACAATGAGCAGTTCTTC
v_call: TRBV29-1; j_call: TRBJ2-2; d_call: .; clone_size: .; cdr3_aa: CSVDEGRTGELFF; cdr3_nt: TGCAGCGTTGACGAGGGGAGAACCGGGGAGCTGTTTTTT